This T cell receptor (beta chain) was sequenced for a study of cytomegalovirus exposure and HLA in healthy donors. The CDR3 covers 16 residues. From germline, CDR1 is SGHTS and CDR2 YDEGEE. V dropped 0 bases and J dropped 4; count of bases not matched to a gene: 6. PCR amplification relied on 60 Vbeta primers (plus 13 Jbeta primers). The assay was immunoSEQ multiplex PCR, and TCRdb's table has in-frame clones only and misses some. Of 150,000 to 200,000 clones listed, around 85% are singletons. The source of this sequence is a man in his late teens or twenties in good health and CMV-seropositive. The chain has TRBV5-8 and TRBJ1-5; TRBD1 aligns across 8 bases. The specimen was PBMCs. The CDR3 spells CASSLGDRGTNQPQHF. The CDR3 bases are TGTGCCAGCAGCTTGGGAGACAGGGGAACGAATCAGCCCCAGCATTTT. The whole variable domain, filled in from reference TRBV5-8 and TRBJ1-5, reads EAGVTQSPTHLIKTRGQQATLRCSPISGHTSVYWYQQALGLGLQFLLWYDEGEERNRGNFPPRFSGRQFPNYSSELNVNALELEDSALYLCASSLGDRGTNQPQHFGDGTRLSIL.